Included here is one TCR beta chain sequence, with context. Its antigen is still unknown. Unique molecular identifiers were used to barcode this TCRbeta library. TCRdb reprocessed the PCR reads with MiXCR, giving one entry per CDR3 protein. The table shows about a million distinct CDR3 sequences, with about 29% occurring only once. This specimen comes from a study of T-cell reconstitution after alpha-beta-depleted transplantation in children. Study-level points and caveats: Where alpha-beta T cells came from about two months after transplant was reportedly several hundred expanded graft clones.

V dropped 6 bases and J dropped 1; count of bases not matched to a gene: 5. Germline CDR1 is KGHSH and CDR2 is LQKENI. The CDR3 covers 15 residues. The chain links TRBV18 to TRBJ2-3; 9 bases fit TRBD1. This TCR was sampled from a boy under two years old who had a stem cell transplant for SCID, so the T cells may come from the graft donor. The sequencing used PBMCs, mostly from graft donor cells, collected 360 days after TCRalphabeta/CD19-depleted stem cell transplant. This chain's CDR3 is CASSIRTGGTDTQYF. The CDR3 coding sequence is TGTGCCAGCTCCATCCGGACAGGGGGCACAGATACGCAGTATTTT.